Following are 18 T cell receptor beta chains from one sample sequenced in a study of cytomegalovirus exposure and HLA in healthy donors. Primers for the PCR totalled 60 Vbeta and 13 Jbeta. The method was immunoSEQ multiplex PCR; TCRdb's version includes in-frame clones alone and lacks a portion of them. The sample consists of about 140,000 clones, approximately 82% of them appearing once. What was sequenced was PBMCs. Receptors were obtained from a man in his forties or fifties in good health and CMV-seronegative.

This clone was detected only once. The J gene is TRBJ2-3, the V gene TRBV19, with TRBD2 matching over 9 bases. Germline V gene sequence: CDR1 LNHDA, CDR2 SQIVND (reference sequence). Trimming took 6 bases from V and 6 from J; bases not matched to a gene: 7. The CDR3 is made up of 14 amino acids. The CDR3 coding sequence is TGTGCCAGTAGGCGGGGGGGCCTACGGGATACGCAGTATTTT. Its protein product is CASRRGGLRDTQYF.

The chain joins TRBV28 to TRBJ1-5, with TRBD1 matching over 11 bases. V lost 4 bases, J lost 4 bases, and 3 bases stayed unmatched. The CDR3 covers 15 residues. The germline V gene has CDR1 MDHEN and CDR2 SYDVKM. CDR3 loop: CASSSGQGANQPQHF. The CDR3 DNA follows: TGTGCCAGCAGTTCAGGACAGGGGGCAAATCAGCCCCAGCATTTT.

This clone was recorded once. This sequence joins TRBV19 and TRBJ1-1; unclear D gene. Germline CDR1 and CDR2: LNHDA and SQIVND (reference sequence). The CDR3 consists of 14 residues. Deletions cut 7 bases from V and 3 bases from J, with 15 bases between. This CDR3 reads CASTPWTGYTEAFF. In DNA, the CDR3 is TGTGCCAGTACGCCCTGGACGGGGTACACTGAAGCTTTCTTT.

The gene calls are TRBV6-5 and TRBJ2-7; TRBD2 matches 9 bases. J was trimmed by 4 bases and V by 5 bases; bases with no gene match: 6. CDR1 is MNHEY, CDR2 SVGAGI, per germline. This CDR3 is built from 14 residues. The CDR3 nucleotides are TGTGCCAGCAGTCCGACTAGCGGACCTTACGAGCAGTACTTC. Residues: CASSPTSGPYEQYF.

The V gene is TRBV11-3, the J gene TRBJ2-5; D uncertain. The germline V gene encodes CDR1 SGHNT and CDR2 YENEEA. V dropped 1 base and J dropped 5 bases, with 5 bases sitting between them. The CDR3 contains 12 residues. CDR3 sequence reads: CASSLGRETQYF. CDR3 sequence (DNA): TGTGCCAGCAGCTTAGGTCGGGAGACCCAGTACTTC.

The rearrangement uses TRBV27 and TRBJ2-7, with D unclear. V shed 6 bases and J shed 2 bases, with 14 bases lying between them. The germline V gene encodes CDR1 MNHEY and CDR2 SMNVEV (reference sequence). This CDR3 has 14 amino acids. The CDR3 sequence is CASRDGEDPYEQYF. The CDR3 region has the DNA TGTGCCAGCAGAGATGGAGAGGATCCCTACGAGCAGTACTTC.

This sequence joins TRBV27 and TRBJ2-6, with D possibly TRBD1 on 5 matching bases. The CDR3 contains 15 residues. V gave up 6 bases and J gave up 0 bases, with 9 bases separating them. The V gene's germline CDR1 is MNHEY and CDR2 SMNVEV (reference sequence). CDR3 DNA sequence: TGTGCCAGCAGACAGGCGAGCTCTGGGGCCAACGTCCTGACTTTC. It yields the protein CASRQASSGANVLTF.

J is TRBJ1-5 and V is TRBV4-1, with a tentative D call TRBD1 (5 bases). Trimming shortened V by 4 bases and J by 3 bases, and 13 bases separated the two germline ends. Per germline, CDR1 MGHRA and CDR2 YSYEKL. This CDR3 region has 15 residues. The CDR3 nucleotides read TGCGCCAGCAGCCCCGAGGGGACTACCAATCAGCCCCAGCATTTT. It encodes CASSPEGTTNQPQHF.

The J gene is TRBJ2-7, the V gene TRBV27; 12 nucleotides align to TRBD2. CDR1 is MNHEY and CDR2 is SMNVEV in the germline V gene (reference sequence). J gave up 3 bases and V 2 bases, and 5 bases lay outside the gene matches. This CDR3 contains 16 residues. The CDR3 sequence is CASSLVASGGGYEQYF. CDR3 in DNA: TGTGCCAGCAGTTTAGTCGCTAGCGGGGGGGGCTACGAGCAGTACTTC.

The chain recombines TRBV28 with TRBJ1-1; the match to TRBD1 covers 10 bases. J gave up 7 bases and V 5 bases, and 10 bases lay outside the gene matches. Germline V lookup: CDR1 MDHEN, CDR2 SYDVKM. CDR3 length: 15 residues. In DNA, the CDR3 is TGTGCCAGCAGTCTAGGGGGGACAGGGGAAAGTGAAGCTTTCTTT. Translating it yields CASSLGGTGESEAFF.

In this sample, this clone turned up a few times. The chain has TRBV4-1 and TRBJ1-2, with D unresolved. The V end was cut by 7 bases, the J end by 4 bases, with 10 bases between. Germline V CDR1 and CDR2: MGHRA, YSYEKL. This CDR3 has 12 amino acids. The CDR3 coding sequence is TGCGCCAGCATGAGTCAGGCCTATGGCTACACCTTC. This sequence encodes CASMSQAYGYTF.

For the CDR3, the DNA is TGTGCCAGCAGCTACACTGTGGCGGGGGCGGGGGAGACCCAGTACTTC. Amino acid sequence: CASSYTVAGAGETQYF. The chain employs TRBV7-9 and TRBJ2-5; D possibly corresponds to TRBD2 (7 bases). There are 16 residues in the CDR3. Germline V gene data show CDR1 as SEHNR and CDR2 as FQNEAQ (reference sequence). V dropped 4 bases and J dropped 5 bases, with 20 bases sitting between them. The full variable domain, its missing parts supplied by reference TRBV7-9 and TRBJ2-5, is DTGVSQNPRHKITKRGQNVTFRCDPISEHNRLYWYRQTLGQGPEFLTYFQNEAQLEKSRLLSDRFSAERPKGSFSTLEIQRTEQGDSAMYLCASSYTVAGAGETQYFGPGTRLLVL.

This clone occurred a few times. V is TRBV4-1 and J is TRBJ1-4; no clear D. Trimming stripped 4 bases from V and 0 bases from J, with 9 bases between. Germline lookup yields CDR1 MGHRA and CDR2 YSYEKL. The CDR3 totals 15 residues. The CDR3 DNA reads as TGCGCCAGCAGCCCCCCTTTTGCAACTAATGAAAAACTGTTTTTT. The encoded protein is CASSPPFATNEKLFF.

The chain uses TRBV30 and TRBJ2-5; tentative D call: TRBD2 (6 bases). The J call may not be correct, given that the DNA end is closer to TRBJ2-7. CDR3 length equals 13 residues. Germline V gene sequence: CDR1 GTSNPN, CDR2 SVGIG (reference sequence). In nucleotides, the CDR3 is TGTGCCTGGAGGTTGCGGGGCAGGGACGAGCAGTACTTC. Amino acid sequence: CAWRLRGRDEQYF.

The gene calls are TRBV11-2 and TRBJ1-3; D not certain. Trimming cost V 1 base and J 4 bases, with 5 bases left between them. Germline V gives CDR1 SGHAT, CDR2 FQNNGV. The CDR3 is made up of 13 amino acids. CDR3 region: CASSLVQGNTIYF. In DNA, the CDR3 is TGTGCCAGCAGCTTAGTTCAGGGAAACACCATATATTTT.

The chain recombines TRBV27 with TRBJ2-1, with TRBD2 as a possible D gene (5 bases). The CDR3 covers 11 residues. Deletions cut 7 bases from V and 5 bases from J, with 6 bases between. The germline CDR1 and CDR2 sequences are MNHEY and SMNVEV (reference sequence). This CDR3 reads CASTGNNEQFF. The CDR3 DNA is TGTGCCAGCACGGGAAACAATGAGCAGTTCTTC.

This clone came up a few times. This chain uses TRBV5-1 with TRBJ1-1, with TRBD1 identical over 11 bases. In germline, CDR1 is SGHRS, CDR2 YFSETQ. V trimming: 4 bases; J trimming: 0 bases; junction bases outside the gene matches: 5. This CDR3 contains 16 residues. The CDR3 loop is CASSPGQGAMNTEAFF. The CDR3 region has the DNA TGCGCCAGCAGCCCCGGACAGGGGGCGATGAACACTGAAGCTTTCTTT.

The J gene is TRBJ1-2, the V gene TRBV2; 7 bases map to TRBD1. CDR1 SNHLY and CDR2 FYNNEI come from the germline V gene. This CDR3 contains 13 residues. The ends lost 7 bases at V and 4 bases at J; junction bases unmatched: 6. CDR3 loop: CASTRTGSYGYTF. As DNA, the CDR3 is TGTGCCAGCACCCGGACAGGCTCCTATGGCTACACCTTC.